These 10 T cell receptor beta chains originate from one sample sequenced in a study of T cell responses to AZD1222 COVID-19 vaccine. Clones were read by immunoSEQ multiplex PCR, and TCRdb kept only the in-frame ones, dropping some. Counted here are some 140,000 clones, 93% occurring once; the ten biggest clones make up more than 4.5%. The sample in question was peripheral blood, obtained on day 0 of AZD1222 vaccination. Receptor source: an adult in good health.

This CDR3 reads CASSKSTGRNTEAFF. The CDR3 bases are TGTGCCAGCAGCAAATCGACAGGACGGAACACTGAAGCTTTCTTT. This rearrangement joins TRBV7-9 to TRBJ1-1; maybe TRBD1 (6 bases). V dropped 5 bases and J dropped 1 base, with 14 bases sitting between them. This CDR3 comprises 15 residues. Germline lookup yields CDR1 SEHNR and CDR2 FQNEAQ (reference sequence).

The chain combines TRBV5-1 with TRBJ1-2; D unclear. The V and J ends lost 1 base and 6 bases respectively, with 10 bases between them. The germline gives CDR1 SGHRS, CDR2 YFSETQ. The length of the CDR3 is 13 residues. The CDR3 DNA reads TGCGCCAGCAGCTTGAAAGGGTATGATGGCTACACCTTC. Protein sequence: CASSLKGYDGYTF.

The chain uses TRBV7-3 and TRBJ2-3; no clear D gene. The CDR3 covers 14 residues. The germline V and J ends were trimmed by 3 bases and 0 bases, with 7 bases remaining between them. Germline CDR1 reads SGHTA; CDR2 reads FQGTGA. CDR3 coding DNA: TGTGCCAGCAGCTTCTCCGGGAGCACAGATACGCAGTATTTT. This gives the protein CASSFSGSTDTQYF.

This chain joins TRBV28 and TRBJ1-1; TRBD1 is a possible D gene (6 bases). Trimming took off 6 bases at V and 7 bases at J, with 15 bases between the two ends. There are 13 residues in the CDR3. Germline V gene data show CDR1 as MDHEN and CDR2 as SYDVKM. CDR3: CASRSQGSIEAFF. CDR3 in DNA: TGTGCCAGCAGATCACAGGGCTCCATTGAAGCTTTCTTT.

The chain uses TRBV28 and TRBJ2-7; TRBD2 matches at 14 bases. Trimming took 11 bases from V and 1 from J; bases not matched to a gene: 1. The CDR3 runs to 13 residues. The V gene's germline CDR1 is MDHEN and CDR2 SYDVKM. CDR3 residues: CAGTSGSSYEQYF. The DNA for the CDR3 is TGTGCCGGGACTAGCGGGAGTTCCTACGAGCAGTACTTC. The variable domain in full, completed from reference TRBV28 and TRBJ2-7, reads DVKVTQSSRYLVKRTGEKVFLECVQDMDHENMFWYRQDPGLGLRLIYFSYDVKMKEKGDIPEGYSVSREKKERFSLILESASTNQTSMYLCAGTSGSSYEQYFGPGTRLTVT.

The chain carries TRBV15 and TRBJ1-1; unclear D gene. CDR3 size: 14 residues. V lost 1 base to trimming and J lost 3 bases, with 9 bases between them. From germline, CDR1 is LNHNV and CDR2 YYDKDF (reference sequence). The CDR3 spells CATSRVRRYTEAFF. The CDR3 nucleotides read TGTGCCACCAGCAGAGTCAGGCGGTACACTGAAGCTTTCTTT. The full variable domain, in which reference TRBV15 and TRBJ1-1 provide the parts outside the CDR3, is DAMVIQNPRYQVTQFGKPVTLSCSQTLNHNVMYWYQQKSSQAPKLLFHYYDKDFNNEADTPDNFQSRRPNTSFCFLDIRSPGLGDTAMYLCATSRVRRYTEAFFGQGTRLTVV.

This clone was counted a single time. The V call is TRBV6-5, the J call TRBJ1-3; D remains ambiguous. Trimming took off 2 bases at V and 0 bases at J, with 8 bases between the two ends. The CDR3 has 15 residues. Germline V CDR1 and CDR2: MNHEY, SVGAGI. Written as DNA, the CDR3 is TGTGCCAGCAGTTACACCGAGAGCTCTGGAAACACCATATATTTT. Its translation: CASSYTESSGNTIYF.

The rearrangement uses TRBV7-9 and TRBJ2-5; unclear D gene. The V gene lost 3 bases and the J gene lost 3 bases, with 2 bases spanning the gap. From germline, CDR1 is SEHNR and CDR2 FQNEAQ (reference sequence). The CDR3 loop spans 11 amino acids. CDR3 amino acids: CASSFKETQYF. CDR3 nucleotide sequence: TGTGCCAGCAGCTTCAAAGAGACCCAGTACTTC.

The chain recombines TRBV30 with TRBJ1-5; D is undetermined. Germline V gene sequence: CDR1 GTSNPN, CDR2 SVGIG (reference sequence). The CDR3 runs to 13 residues. V was pared by 7 bases and J by 3 bases, with 13 bases between. In DNA, the CDR3 is TGTGCCTCGGACGCGGGCCTCAATCAGCCCCAGCATTTT. This translates into CASDAGLNQPQHF. Combining the CDR3 with reference TRBV30 and TRBJ1-5 gives the whole variable domain SQTIHQWPATLVQPVGSPLSLECTVEGTSNPNLYWYRQAAGRGLQLLFYSVGIGQISSEVPQNLSASRPQDRQFILSSKKLLLSDSGFYLCASDAGLNQPQHFGDGTRLSIL.

CDR3 in amino acids: CASSVDVLGDGYTF. As DNA, the CDR3 is TGTGCCAGCAGCGTAGACGTACTGGGAGATGGCTACACCTTC. This sequence joins TRBV9 and TRBJ1-2; D gene ambiguous. Germline values: CDR1 SGDLS, CDR2 YYNGEE. Trimming pared 0 bases from V and 6 bases from J, leaving 12 bases between. This CDR3 is built from 14 residues.